The 6 T cell receptor beta chains in this list originate from one sample, sequenced in a study of cytomegalovirus exposure and HLA in healthy donors (dated by TCRdb to the late 2010s). Library preparation used the immunoSEQ multiplex PCR assay. The multiplex PCR relied on a mix of 60 forward primers for TCR Vbeta segments and 13 reverse primers for TCR Jbeta segments. Held by TCRdb, this immuneACCESS table contains in-frame sequences only and omits some clones. Under half of the omission traces to an unresolved V gene where checked; the cause of the rest is unknown. Recorded for this sample are about 130,000 clones; approximately 85% of them occurred a single time. Together, the top ten hold under 7.5% of the sample. The sequenced sample consisted of PBMCs. Receptors were obtained from a woman in her twenties or thirties in good health and CMV-seropositive.

The rearrangement links TRBV28 to TRBJ1-1; D not certain. Trimming removed 8 bases from V and 5 bases from J, with 21 bases in between. Per the germline V gene, CDR1 is MDHEN and CDR2 is SYDVKM. This CDR3 is built from 15 residues. Here the CDR3 DNA reads TGTGCCAGCCCCCCCGGAGGAAGGGTGGGGACTGAAGCTTTCTTT. Translating gives CASPPGGRVGTEAFF.

This clone has a handful of counts. V and J are TRBV6-1 and TRBJ2-2; 7 bases map to TRBD1. This CDR3 has 15 amino acids. Per germline, CDR1 MNHNS and CDR2 SASEGT. J was trimmed by 1 base and V by 5 bases; bases with no gene match: 4. The CDR3 sequence: CASSLGTVNTGELFF. CDR3 coding DNA: TGTGCCAGCAGTTTAGGGACAGTGAACACCGGGGAGCTGTTTTTT.

The chain recombines TRBV5-1 with TRBJ2-2; possibly TRBD1 for D (6 bases). Germline loops: CDR1 SGHRS, CDR2 YFSETQ. With 2 bases removed from V and 1 base from J, the gap between germline ends came to 12 bases. The CDR3 covers 16 residues. This CDR3 is CASSLEGRGNTGELFF. CDR3 coding DNA: TGCGCCAGCAGCTTAGAGGGCAGGGGGAACACCGGGGAGCTGTTTTTT. Supplemented by reference TRBV5-1 and TRBJ2-2, the full variable domain reads KAGVTQTPRYLIKTRGQQVTLSCSPISGHRSVSWYQQTPGQGLQFLFEYFSETQRNKGNFPGRFSGRQFSNSRSEMNVSTLELGDSALYLCASSLEGRGNTGELFFGEGSRLTVL.

The chain combines TRBV11-2 with TRBJ2-1; D unresolved. The V gene's germline CDR1 is SGHAT and CDR2 FQNNGV. The CDR3 has 14 amino acids. Trimming removed 1 base from V and 6 bases from J, with 10 bases in between. The CDR3 DNA is TGTGCCAGCAGCTTAGGTGGGCCACTCAATGAGCAGTTCTTC. It codes for CASSLGGPLNEQFF.

A remark on this clone: Its ends do not fully match the called genes, so a read error is possible. The chain combines TRBV6-4 with TRBJ2-5, with a possible D match to TRBD1 (5 bases). The CDR3 totals 8 residues. CDR1 and CDR2 from the germline V gene are MRHNA and SNTAGT. CDR3 sequence: CASTPRDF. CDR3 nucleotide sequence: TGTGCCAGCACGCCCAGGGACTTC.

The rearrangement links TRBV30 to TRBJ1-3; the D gene is possibly TRBD1 (6 bases). The CDR3 extends over 12 amino acids. Germline CDR1 and CDR2: GTSNPN and SVGIG (reference sequence). V lost 6 bases and J 0 bases, leaving 6 bases between the germline ends. CDR3 bases: TGTGCCTGCAGGGGCTCTGGAAACACCATATATTTT. Translation: CACRGSGNTIYF.